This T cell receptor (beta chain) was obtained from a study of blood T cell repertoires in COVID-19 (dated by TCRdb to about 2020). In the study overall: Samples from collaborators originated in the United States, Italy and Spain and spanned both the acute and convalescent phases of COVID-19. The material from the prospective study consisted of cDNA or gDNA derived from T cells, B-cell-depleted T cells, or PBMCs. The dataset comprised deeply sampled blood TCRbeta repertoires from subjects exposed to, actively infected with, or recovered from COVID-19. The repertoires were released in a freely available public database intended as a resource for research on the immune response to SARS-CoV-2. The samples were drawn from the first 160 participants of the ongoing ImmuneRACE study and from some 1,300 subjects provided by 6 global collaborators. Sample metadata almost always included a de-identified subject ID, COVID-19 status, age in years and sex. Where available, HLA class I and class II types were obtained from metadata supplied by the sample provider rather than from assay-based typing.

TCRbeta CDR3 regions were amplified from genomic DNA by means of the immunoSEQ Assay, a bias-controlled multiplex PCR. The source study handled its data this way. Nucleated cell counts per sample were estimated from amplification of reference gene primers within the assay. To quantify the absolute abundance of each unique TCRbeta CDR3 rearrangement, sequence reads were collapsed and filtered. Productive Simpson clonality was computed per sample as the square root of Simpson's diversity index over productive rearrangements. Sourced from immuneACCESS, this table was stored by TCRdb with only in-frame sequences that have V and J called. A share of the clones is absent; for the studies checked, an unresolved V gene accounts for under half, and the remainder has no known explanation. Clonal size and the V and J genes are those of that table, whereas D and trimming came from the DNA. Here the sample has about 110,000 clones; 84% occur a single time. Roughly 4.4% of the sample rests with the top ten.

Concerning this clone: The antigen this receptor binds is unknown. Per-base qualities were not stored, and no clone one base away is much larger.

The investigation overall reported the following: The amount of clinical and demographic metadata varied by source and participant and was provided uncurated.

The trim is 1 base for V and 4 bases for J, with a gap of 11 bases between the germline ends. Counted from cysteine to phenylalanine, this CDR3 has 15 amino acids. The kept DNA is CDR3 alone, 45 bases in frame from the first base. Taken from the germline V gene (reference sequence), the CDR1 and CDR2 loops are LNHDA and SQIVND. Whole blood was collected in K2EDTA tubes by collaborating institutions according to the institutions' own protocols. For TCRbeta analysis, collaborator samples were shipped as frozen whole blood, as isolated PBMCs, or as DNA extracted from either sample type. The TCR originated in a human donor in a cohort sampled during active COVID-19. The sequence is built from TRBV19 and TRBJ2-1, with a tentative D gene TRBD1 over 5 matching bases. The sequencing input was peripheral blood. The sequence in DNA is TGTGCCAGTAGTATAGGTTTCCCAGGGTACAATGAGCAGTTCTTC. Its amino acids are CASSIGFPGYNEQFF.